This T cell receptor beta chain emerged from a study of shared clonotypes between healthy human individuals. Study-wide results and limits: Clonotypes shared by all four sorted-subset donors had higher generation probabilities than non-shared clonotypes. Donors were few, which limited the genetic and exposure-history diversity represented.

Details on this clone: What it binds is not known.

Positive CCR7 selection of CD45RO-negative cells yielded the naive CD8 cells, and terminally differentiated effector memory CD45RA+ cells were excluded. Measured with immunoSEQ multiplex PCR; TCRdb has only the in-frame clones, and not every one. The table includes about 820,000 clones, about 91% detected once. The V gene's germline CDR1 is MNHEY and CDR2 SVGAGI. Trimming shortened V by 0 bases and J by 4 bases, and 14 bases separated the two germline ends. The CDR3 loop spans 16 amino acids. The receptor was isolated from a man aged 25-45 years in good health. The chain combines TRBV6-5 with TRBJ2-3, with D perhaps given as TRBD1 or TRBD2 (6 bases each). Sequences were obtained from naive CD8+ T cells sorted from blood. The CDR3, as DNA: TGTGCCAGCAGTTACTCAGGAGGGGGGCCCGCAGATACGCAGTATTTT. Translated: CASSYSGGGPADTQYF.